This entry features one T cell receptor beta chain sequence. Its target is unknown. This entry is derived from a study of cytotoxic CD8 clonotypes in ibrutinib-treated CLL. Study-level points and caveats: Public clonotypes showed up rarely, and on treatment they shrank or held steady.

V was clipped by 1 base and J by 12 bases, with 16 bases between them. Germline V gene lookup returns CDR1 SGHNT and CDR2 YENEEA. CDR3 size: 14 residues. Clones were sequenced by immunoSEQ multiplex PCR, and TCRdb holds only the in-frame ones, with some missing. The data contain some 70,000 clones, just over 90% of them singletons. The chain joins TRBV11-3 to TRBJ2-1, with D tentatively TRBD1 or TRBD2 (5 bases each). This clonotype originated in a human donor with chronic lymphocytic leukemia. The sequences come from PBMCs, collected after 12 months of ibrutinib treatment. This chain's CDR3 is CASSLVSGPHRQFF. The CDR3 coding sequence is TGTGCCAGCAGCTTAGTCTCGGGACCCCATCGGCAGTTCTTC. The full variable domain, rest sourced from reference TRBV11-3 and TRBJ2-1, is EAGVVQSPRYKIIEKKQPVAFWCNPISGHNTLYWYLQNLGQGPELLIRYENEEAVDDSQLPKDRFSAERLKGVDSTLKIQPAELGDSAVYLCASSLVSGPHRQFFGPGTRLTVL.